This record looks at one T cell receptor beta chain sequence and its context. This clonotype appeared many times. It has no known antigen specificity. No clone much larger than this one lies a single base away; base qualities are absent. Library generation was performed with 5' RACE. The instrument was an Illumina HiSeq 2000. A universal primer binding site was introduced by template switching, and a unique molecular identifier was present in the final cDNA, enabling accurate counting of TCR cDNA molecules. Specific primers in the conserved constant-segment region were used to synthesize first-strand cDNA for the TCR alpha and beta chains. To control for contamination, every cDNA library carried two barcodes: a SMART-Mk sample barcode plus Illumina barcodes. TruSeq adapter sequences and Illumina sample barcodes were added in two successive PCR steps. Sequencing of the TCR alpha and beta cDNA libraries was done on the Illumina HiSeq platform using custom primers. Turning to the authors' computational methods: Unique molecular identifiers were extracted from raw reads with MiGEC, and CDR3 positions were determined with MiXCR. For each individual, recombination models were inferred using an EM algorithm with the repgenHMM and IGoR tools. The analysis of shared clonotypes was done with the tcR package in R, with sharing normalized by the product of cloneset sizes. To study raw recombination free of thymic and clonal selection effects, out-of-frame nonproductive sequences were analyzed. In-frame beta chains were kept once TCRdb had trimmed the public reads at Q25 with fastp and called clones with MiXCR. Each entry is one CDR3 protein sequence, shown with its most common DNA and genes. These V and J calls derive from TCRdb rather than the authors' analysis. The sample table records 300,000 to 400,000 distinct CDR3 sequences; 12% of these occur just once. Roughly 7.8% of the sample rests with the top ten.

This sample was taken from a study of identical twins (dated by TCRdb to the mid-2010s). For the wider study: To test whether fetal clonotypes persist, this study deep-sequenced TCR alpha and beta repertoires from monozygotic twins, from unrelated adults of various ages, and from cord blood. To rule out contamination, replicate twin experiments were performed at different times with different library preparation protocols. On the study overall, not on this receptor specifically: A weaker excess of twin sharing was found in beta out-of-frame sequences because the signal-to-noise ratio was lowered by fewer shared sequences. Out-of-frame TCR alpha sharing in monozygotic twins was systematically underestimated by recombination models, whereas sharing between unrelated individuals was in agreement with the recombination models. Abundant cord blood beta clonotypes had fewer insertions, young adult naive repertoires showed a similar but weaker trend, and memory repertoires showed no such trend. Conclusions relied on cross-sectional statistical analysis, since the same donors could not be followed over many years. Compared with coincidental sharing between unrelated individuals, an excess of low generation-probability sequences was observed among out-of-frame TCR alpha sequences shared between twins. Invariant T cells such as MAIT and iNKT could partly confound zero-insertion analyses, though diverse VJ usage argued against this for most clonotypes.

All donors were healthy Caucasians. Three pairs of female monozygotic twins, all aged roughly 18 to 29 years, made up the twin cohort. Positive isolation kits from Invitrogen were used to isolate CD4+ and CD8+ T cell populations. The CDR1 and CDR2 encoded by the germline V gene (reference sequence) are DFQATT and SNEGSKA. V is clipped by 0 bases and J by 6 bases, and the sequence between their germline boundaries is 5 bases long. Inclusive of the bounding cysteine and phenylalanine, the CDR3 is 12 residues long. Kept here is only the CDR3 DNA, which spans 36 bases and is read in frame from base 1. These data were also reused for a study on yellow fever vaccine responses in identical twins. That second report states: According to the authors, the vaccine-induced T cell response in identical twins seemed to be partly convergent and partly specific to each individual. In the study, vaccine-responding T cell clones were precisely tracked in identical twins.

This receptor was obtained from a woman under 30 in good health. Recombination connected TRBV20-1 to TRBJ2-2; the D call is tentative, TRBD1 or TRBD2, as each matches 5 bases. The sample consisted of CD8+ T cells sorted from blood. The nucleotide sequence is TGCAGTGCTAGAGAGGGGGCCGGGGAGCTGTTTTTT. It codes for CSAREGAGELFF.